This TCR beta chain was recovered during a study of cytomegalovirus exposure and HLA in healthy donors. General study points: It was shown in a later analysis that HLA-associated TCR beta chains were more clonally expanded than other, equally common chains. Listed as cytomegalovirus-associated were over 150 TCR beta chains. Accurate prediction of HLA-A and HLA-B alleles (for most subjects) was reportedly achieved from TCR beta sequences.

Remarks on this clone: The antigen remains unidentified.

13 Jbeta primers and 60 Vbeta primers were used for the PCR. Sequencing was performed with immunoSEQ multiplex PCR; in TCRdb, only in-frame clones are kept and a portion is missing. The sample holds 120,000 or so clones, roughly four fifths seen once. Material: PBMCs. This receptor was identified in a man aged 18 to 29 in good health and CMV-seronegative.

This CDR3 reads CASSLAPARGNTIYF. The CDR3 DNA follows: TGTGCCAGCAGCTTGGCACCAGCTAGAGGAAACACCATATATTTT. V gene TRBV5-8 combines with J gene TRBJ1-3; no reliable D call. V was pared by 0 bases and J by 4 bases, with 11 bases between. This CDR3 region has 15 residues. Germline CDR1 and CDR2: SGHTS and YDEGEE.